The clone carrying this T cell receptor beta chain showed up just once. This sample was taken from a study of shared clonotypes between healthy human individuals. Study information: With ages of 18 to 49, the donors were a couple of women and a few men.

The protocol was immunoSEQ multiplex PCR, while the TCRdb copy is restricted to in-frame clones and leaves out a portion. The data show 950,000 to 1,100,000 clones, approximately 80% seen once. In the CD4+ fraction, cells were divided into CD45RA+ naive and CD45RA-negative memory subsets. In germline, CDR1 is MNHNS, CDR2 SASEGT. With 5 bases removed from V and 0 bases from J, the gap between germline ends came to 11 bases. This CDR3 comprises 15 residues. The specimen sequenced was memory CD4+ T cells from PBMCs. Subset meaning: CD45RA-negative fraction. The V gene is TRBV6-1, the J gene TRBJ1-5; D not certain. This TCR was recovered from a man younger than 35 in good health. Some clones in this sample may be carry-over from other donors' samples. DNA for the CDR3: TGTGCCAGCAGTCTCACGGGTAATAGCAATCAGCCCCAGCATTTT. Amino acids: CASSLTGNSNQPQHF.